The 20 T cell receptor beta chains listed next were all sequenced from one sample in a study of T cells after yellow fever vaccination. Via MiXCR, TCRdb re-called the 5' RACE reads, giving one row per CDR3 protein. The table records just over 300,000 distinct CDR3 sequences, approximately 3.9% of them present only once. The sequenced sample was PBMCs, obtained on the day of the yellow fever booster vaccination. The receptors here all came from a man younger than 35 who received the YFV17D yellow fever vaccine.

In its sample, this clonotype was seen many times. The chain links TRBV3-1 to TRBJ2-1; D not resolved. Per germline, CDR1 LGHDT and CDR2 YNNKEL (reference sequence). The V and J ends lost 1 base and 12 bases respectively, with 13 bases between them. The CDR3 is made up of 13 amino acids. In DNA form, the CDR3 reads TGTGCCAGCAGCCAAGCCCTCCTCGCCGGGCAGTTCTTC. Translation: CASSQALLAGQFF.

About this clonotype: This clone may be a read error of a much larger clone one base away. The DNA is omitted, as the CDR3 cannot be located on it reliably, and the CDR3 follows TCRdb's listing. This chain uses TRBV7-2 with TRBJ2-1; TRBD1 was called by the table and not checked on the DNA. 15 amino acids form the CDR3, both terminal residues included. Germline-derived CDR1 and CDR2 are SGHTA and FQGNSA. This CDR3 reads CASSTFAAGANEEFF.

The chain recombines TRBV5-1 with TRBJ1-1; 9 bases map to TRBD1. Trimming at V came to 0 bases and at J to 2 bases, leaving 5 bases not matched to a gene. This CDR3 is 16 amino acids long. Germline CDR1 and CDR2: SGHRS and YFSETQ. CDR3 sequence reads: CASSLAGTGYNTEAFF. In DNA, the CDR3 is TGCGCCAGCAGCTTGGCTGGGACAGGGTACAACACTGAAGCTTTCTTT. Looking up the rest from reference TRBV5-1 and TRBJ1-1 gives the full variable domain: KAGVTQTPRYLIKTRGQQVTLSCSPISGHRSVSWYQQTPGQGLQFLFEYFSETQRNKGNFPGRFSGRQFSNSRSEMNVSTLELGDSALYLCASSLAGTGYNTEAFFGQGTRLTVV.

This clonotype showed up many times. V gene TRBV7-3 combines with J gene TRBJ1-1, with a tentative D call TRBD1 (5 bases). Germline V CDR1 and CDR2: SGHTA, FQGTGA. This CDR3 contains 13 residues. Between the trimmed V and J ends, which lost 2 bases and 1 base, there was a span of 5 bases. The CDR3 region is CASSLGANTEAFF. CDR3 bases: TGTGCCAGCAGCTTAGGGGCGAACACTGAAGCTTTCTTT.

Only a few counts were recorded for this clonotype. The V call is TRBV7-2, the J call TRBJ2-7; 12 bases are a match to TRBD1. CDR3 length equals 14 residues. The ends lost 5 bases at V and 4 bases at J; junction bases unmatched: 3. Per germline, CDR1 SGHTA and CDR2 FQGNSA. The CDR3 loop reads CASSMGQGAYEQYF. CDR3 bases: TGTGCCAGCAGCATGGGACAGGGGGCATACGAGCAGTACTTC.

CDR3 loop: CSTWDRAEAFF. DNA of the CDR3: TGCAGCACCTGGGACAGGGCTGAAGCTTTCTTT. The gene calls are TRBV29-1 and TRBJ1-1, with 9 bases that match TRBD1. This CDR3 is 11 amino acids long. Germline V gene lookup returns CDR1 SQVTM and CDR2 ANQGSEA. The ends lost 8 bases at V and 6 bases at J; junction bases unmatched: 4.

This clonotype was recorded at least ten times. The J gene is TRBJ1-2, the V gene TRBV4-3; 7 positions agree with TRBD1. Germline assignment: CDR1 LGHNA and CDR2 YSLEER. The CDR3 has 13 residues. The trim removed 1 base at V and 8 bases at J, leaving 4 bases unmatched. The CDR3 here is CASSQGGDRGYTF. As DNA, the CDR3 is TGCGCCAGCAGCCAAGGTGGGGACAGAGGCTACACCTTC.

There are many counts of this clonotype. The chain combines TRBV7-2 with TRBJ2-1; D ambiguous. CDR1 is SGHTA and CDR2 is FQGNSA in the germline V gene. The CDR3 runs 14 residues. The V gene lost 8 bases and the J gene lost 2 bases, with 13 bases spanning the gap. The CDR3 protein is CASAPGKPYNEQFF. Written as DNA, the CDR3 is TGTGCCAGCGCCCCGGGCAAGCCCTACAATGAGCAGTTCTTC.

Only a few counts were recorded for this clonotype. The rearrangement uses TRBV16 and TRBJ2-5; TRBD1 is a possible D gene (6 bases). The CDR3 extends over 14 amino acids. The germline V gene encodes CDR1 KGHSY and CDR2 FQNENV. Trimming took off 3 bases at V and 1 base at J, with 9 bases between the two ends. In DNA form, the CDR3 reads TGTGCCAGCAGCCAGGGACAAACCCAAGAGACCCAGTACTTC. Protein product: CASSQGQTQETQYF.

The table lists this clonotype with many counts. This chain uses TRBV4-1 with TRBJ1-3; 10 nucleotides match TRBD1. The V gene end was trimmed by 0 bases and the J gene end by 3 bases; junction bases not matched to a gene: 8. The germline gives CDR1 MGHRA, CDR2 YSYEKL. The CDR3 length is 18 residues. This chain's CDR3 is CASSQEGGGTGVGNTIYF. The CDR3 DNA reads TGCGCCAGCAGCCAAGAAGGTGGAGGGACAGGGGTTGGAAACACCATATATTTT.

This clonotype has ten or more counts. This chain joins TRBV4-3 and TRBJ2-1; D ambiguous. The CDR3 loop spans 14 amino acids. V dropped 4 bases and J dropped 5 bases, with 12 bases sitting between them. CDR1 and CDR2 from the germline V gene are LGHNA and YSLEER. The CDR3: CASSRAPSNNEQFF. DNA of the CDR3: TGCGCCAGCAGCCGAGCCCCCTCGAACAATGAGCAGTTCTTC.

This clonotype was seen repeatedly, ten times or more. The chain couples TRBV7-3 to TRBJ1-6; no definite D call. Trimming took 3 bases from V and 5 from J, leaving 5 bases between them. In germline, CDR1 is SGHTA, CDR2 FQGTGA. The CDR3 has 13 amino acids. The CDR3 DNA sequence: TGTGCCAGCAGCTTCAAAAATAATTCACCCCTCCACTTT. The encoded protein is CASSFKNNSPLHF.

The chain couples TRBV9 to TRBJ2-2, with no clear D. The CDR3 sequence is 17 residues long. V gave up 0 bases and J gave up 0 bases, with 12 bases separating them. CDR1 SGDLS and CDR2 YYNGEE come from the germline V gene. The CDR3 region is CASSVGLSAANTGELFF. The CDR3 bases are TGTGCCAGCAGCGTAGGACTCTCGGCGGCGAACACCGGGGAGCTGTTTTTT.

At least ten counts were recorded for this clonotype. This rearrangement joins TRBV12-3 or TRBV12-4 to TRBJ2-5; 7 positions match TRBD1. The CDR3 has 15 residues. V gave up 6 bases and J gave up 5 bases; unmatched junction bases: 12. The CDR3 spells CASRQGPPGGETQYF. The CDR3 region has the DNA TGTGCCAGCAGACAGGGGCCCCCAGGGGGTGAGACCCAGTACTTC.

This clonotype occurred a few times. The chain combines TRBV12-3 or TRBV12-4 with TRBJ1-1, with unresolved D. Trimming shortened V by 3 bases and J by 1 base, and 9 bases separated the two germline ends. The CDR3 loop spans 14 amino acids. The CDR3 sequence: CASSFRRTNTEAFF. As DNA, the CDR3 is TGTGCCAGCAGTTTTCGCAGAACGAACACTGAAGCTTTCTTT.

Only a few counts were recorded for this clonotype. J is TRBJ1-2 and V is TRBV29-1; a weak D match, TRBD1 (5 bases). Trimming pared 6 bases from V and 8 bases from J, leaving 19 bases between. The CDR3 runs to 13 residues. The germline CDR1 and CDR2 sequences are SQVTM and ANQGSEA. CDR3 sequence: CSVHSGGDDGYTF. The CDR3 nucleotides are TGCAGCGTCCATAGCGGAGGGGATGACGGCTACACCTTC.

This clonotype was counted at least ten times. This chain joins TRBV14 and TRBJ1-2, with TRBD1 matching 7 bases. V shed 1 base and J 0 bases; nucleotides not matched to a gene: 2. Germline V gene data show CDR1 as SGHDN and CDR2 as FVKESK. The CDR3 extends over 15 amino acids. The CDR3 DNA sequence: TGTGCCAGCAGCCAAGTCGGACAGGCTAACTATGGCTACACCTTC. Its translation: CASSQVGQANYGYTF.

A few counts support this clonotype. The rearrangement joins TRBV11-2 to TRBJ1-1, with a tentative D call TRBD1 (5 bases). Germline CDR1 reads SGHAT; CDR2 reads FQNNGV. Trimming stripped 1 base from V and 4 bases from J, with 16 bases between. The CDR3 runs 16 residues. CDR3 bases: TGTGCCAGCAGCTTAGCTTATGGGGCTGGGGGCACTGAAGCTTTCTTT. Encoded protein: CASSLAYGAGGTEAFF.

This clonotype was observed many times. V usage is TRBV23-1 and J usage is TRBJ2-7, with 7 bases that match TRBD1. TRBV23-1 is sorted into the ORF group, with uncertain function. The CDR3 extends over 15 amino acids. V was clipped by 0 bases and J by 1 base; unmatched bases: 3. The CDR3 DNA is TGCGCCAGCAGTCAATCAGGGGGCCGATCCTACGAGCAGTACTTC. Its translation is CASSQSGGRSYEQYF.

This clonotype was recorded at least ten times. The chain couples TRBV29-1 to TRBJ2-1; D not resolved. The CDR3 has 13 amino acids. The V gene's germline CDR1 is SQVTM and CDR2 ANQGSEA. Trimming removed 7 bases from V and 7 bases from J, with 17 bases in between. The chain's CDR3 is CSGDFPDSNEQFF. The CDR3 nucleotides read TGCAGCGGCGACTTCCCCGATTCTAATGAGCAGTTCTTC.